Shown below are 28 T cell receptor beta chains from a single sample sequenced in a study of blood T cell repertoires in COVID-19. Only in-frame clones appear in the TCRdb table, and some are missing; sequencing was by immunoSEQ multiplex PCR. The sample shows some 280,000 clones, about nine tenths of them seen only once. Sequenced: peripheral blood. These receptors were taken from a woman aged 40 to 50 who had recovered from COVID-19.

The chain recombines TRBV24-1 with TRBJ2-1; 10 positions match TRBD2. V trimming: 5 bases; J trimming: 0 bases; junction bases outside the gene matches: 9. The CDR3 is 18 amino acids. Germline V gives CDR1 KGHDR, CDR2 SFDVKD. CDR3 residues: CATSGVAGGVSSYNEQFF. As DNA, the CDR3 is TGTGCCACCAGTGGGGTAGCGGGAGGTGTGAGCTCCTACAATGAGCAGTTCTTC.

CDR3 sequence: CASSAPPGQANTGELFF. The CDR3 DNA follows: TGTGCCAGCAGCGCTCCCCCAGGACAGGCGAACACCGGGGAGCTGTTTTTT. The chain employs TRBV9 and TRBJ2-2, with 7 positions matching TRBD1. Per the germline V gene, CDR1 is SGDLS and CDR2 is YYNGEE. Germline trimming cut 3 bases from V and 0 bases from J; bases unmatched to any gene: 8. The CDR3 is 17 amino acids.

The chain is built from TRBV12-3 or TRBV12-4 and TRBJ2-5, with a weak D call TRBD1 (6 bases). This CDR3 is 13 amino acids long. Trimming left V 5 bases short and J 6 bases short, with 13 bases between. This chain's CDR3 is CASSGGAEKTQYF. In nucleotides, the CDR3 is TGTGCCAGCAGTGGGGGCGCAGAAAAGACCCAGTACTTC.

The rearrangement links TRBV28 to TRBJ1-1; possible D gene TRBD1, 6 bases. CDR1 MDHEN and CDR2 SYDVKM come from the germline V gene. This CDR3 spans 14 amino acids. V lost 5 bases and J lost 6, with 16 bases in between. This chain's CDR3 is CASSANPGVSEAFF. The CDR3 nucleotides read TGTGCCAGCAGTGCCAACCCAGGGGTTTCTGAAGCTTTCTTT. Based on the CDR3 plus reference TRBV28 and TRBJ1-1, the full variable domain is DVKVTQSSRYLVKRTGEKVFLECVQDMDHENMFWYRQDPGLGLRLIYFSYDVKMKEKGDIPEGYSVSREKKERFSLILESASTNQTSMYLCASSANPGVSEAFFGQGTRLTVV.

This clone was seen a single time. The CDR3 ends on some other residue instead of the conserved phenylalanine or tryptophan, so this is likely a read error. It is unclear where the CDR3 begins or ends on the DNA, so no DNA is shown, and the CDR3 is as TCRdb lists it. V is TRBV5-6 and J is TRBJ1-2. Germline values: CDR1 SGHDT, CDR2 YYEEEE. 12 amino acids form the CDR3, both terminal residues included. CDR3: CASSLELGTPVM.

This sequence joins TRBV5-1 and TRBJ1-5; D ambiguous. Germline CDR1 reads SGHRS; CDR2 reads YFSETQ. This CDR3 has 16 amino acids. V was clipped by 4 bases and J by 0 bases, with 14 bases between them. The CDR3 region is CASSPGTPPSNQPQHF. Written as DNA, the CDR3 is TGCGCCAGCAGCCCTGGTACTCCTCCTAGCAATCAGCCCCAGCATTTT.

The chain joins TRBV24-1 to TRBJ2-5, with a possible D match to TRBD2 (5 bases). The V end was cut by 6 bases, the J end by 4 bases, with 8 bases between. This CDR3 contains 12 residues. Germline-derived CDR1 and CDR2 are KGHDR and SFDVKD. The CDR3 sequence: CATSRRGETQYF. The CDR3, as DNA: TGTGCCACCAGTCGCCGGGGAGAGACCCAGTACTTC.

The chain employs TRBV28 and TRBJ1-4; 8 nucleotides agree with TRBD1. Germline CDR1 MDHEN, CDR2 SYDVKM. After removal of 6 bases from V and 6 bases from J, the junction contained 9 bases not matched to a gene. There are 15 residues in the CDR3. The CDR3 loop is CASSGQTGAHEKLFF. Written as DNA, the CDR3 is TGTGCCAGCAGCGGCCAGACAGGGGCCCATGAAAAACTGTTTTTT.

This clone has a handful of counts. The rearrangement uses TRBV18 and TRBJ1-6; possibly TRBD1 for D (6 bases). Per the germline V gene, CDR1 is KGHSH and CDR2 is LQKENI. This CDR3 is built from 16 residues. Trimming left V 2 bases short and J 6 bases short, with 14 bases between. CDR3 residues: CASSPESDRSNSPLHF. CDR3 nucleotides: TGTGCCAGCTCACCAGAGTCGGACAGAAGTAATTCACCCCTCCACTTT.

The sample holds one count of this clone. J is TRBJ1-2 and V is TRBV30; no clear D gene. The CDR3 has 16 residues. CDR1 is GTSNPN and CDR2 is SVGIG in the germline V gene (reference sequence). V was shortened by 1 base and J by 4 bases, with 19 bases between the two germline ends. The CDR3 DNA reads TGTGCCTGGAGTGGGCGGGGTCCCCCCGATTCCTATGGCTACACCTTC. It translates to CAWSGRGPPDSYGYTF.

The chain has TRBV4-1 and TRBJ2-7; 7 bases map to TRBD2. Trimming removed 5 bases from V and 2 bases from J; junction bases left unmatched: 3. Per germline, CDR1 MGHRA and CDR2 YSYEKL. This CDR3 contains 13 residues. CDR3 sequence (DNA): TGCGCCAGCAGCTCACGGGAGGCCTACGAGCAGTACTTC. Its protein is CASSSREAYEQYF.

This chain joins TRBV19 and TRBJ1-4; 8 nucleotides line up with TRBD1. CDR1 is LNHDA, CDR2 SQIVND, per germline (reference sequence). The CDR3 totals 14 residues. J gave up 3 bases and V 6 bases, and 3 bases lay outside the gene matches. The DNA for the CDR3 is TGTGCCAGTAGCCCGACAGGGGCTAATGAAAAACTGTTTTTT. It specifies CASSPTGANEKLFF. The full variable domain, completed using reference TRBV19 and TRBJ1-4, is DGGITQSPKYLFRKEGQNVTLSCEQNLNHDAMYWYRQDPGQGLRLIYYSQIVNDFQKGDIAEGYSVSREKKESFPLTVTSAQKNPTAFYLCASSPTGANEKLFFGSGTQLSVL.

The chain recombines TRBV10-1 with TRBJ2-1, with TRBD2 matching 9 bases. CDR3 length equals 19 residues. The germline V gene encodes CDR1 WNHNN and CDR2 SYGVQD (reference sequence). V trimming: 4 bases; J trimming: 8 bases; junction bases outside the gene matches: 21. CDR3 sequence: CASSGGVAGVWPFSDEQFF. CDR3 coding DNA: TGCGCCAGCAGTGGGGGAGTAGCGGGAGTTTGGCCCTTTAGCGATGAGCAGTTCTTC.

V is TRBV5-6 and J is TRBJ2-7, with 9 bases identical to TRBD1. Germline CDR1 SGHDT, CDR2 YYEEEE. After removal of 4 bases from V and 4 bases from J, the junction contained 12 bases not matched to a gene. This CDR3 has 16 amino acids. The CDR3 sequence is CASSQTLGTGRYEQYF. The CDR3 coding sequence is TGTGCCAGCAGCCAAACCCTCGGGACAGGGAGGTACGAGCAGTACTTC. The full variable domain, completed using reference TRBV5-6 and TRBJ2-7, is DAGVTQSPTHLIKTRGQQVTLRCSPKSGHDTVSWYQQALGQGPQFIFQYYEEEERQRGNFPDRFSGHQFPNYSSELNVNALLLGDSALYLCASSQTLGTGRYEQYFGPGTRLTVT.

The CDR3 loop is CATSRDGVAGLNEQFF. CDR3 sequence (DNA): TGTGCCACCAGCAGAGATGGGGTTGCGGGCCTCAATGAGCAGTTCTTC. The V gene is TRBV15, the J gene TRBJ2-1; perhaps TRBD2 as D (5 bases). Trimming removed 0 bases at V and 6 bases at J, with 15 bases between. Germline V gene lookup returns CDR1 LNHNV and CDR2 YYDKDF (reference sequence). This CDR3 has 16 amino acids. The full variable domain, with the rest looked up from reference TRBV15 and TRBJ2-1, is DAMVIQNPRYQVTQFGKPVTLSCSQTLNHNVMYWYQQKSSQAPKLLFHYYDKDFNNEADTPDNFQSRRPNTSFCFLDIRSPGLGDTAMYLCATSRDGVAGLNEQFFGPGTRLTVL.

This chain joins TRBV6-5 and TRBJ2-6, with D possibly being TRBD1 (6 bases). CDR3 size: 14 residues. The germline V gene has CDR1 MNHEY and CDR2 SVGAGI. V shed 6 bases and J shed 2 bases, with 8 bases lying between them. The CDR3 loop reads CASRRQAGANVLTF. CDR3 nucleotides: TGTGCCAGCAGAAGACAGGCTGGGGCCAACGTCCTGACTTTC.

This clone occurred once. The chain combines TRBV28 with TRBJ2-3, with TRBD2 matching over 12 bases. CDR3 length equals 16 residues. Germline loops: CDR1 MDHEN, CDR2 SYDVKM. Unmatched junction bases numbered 5, after V lost 4 bases and J lost 3 bases. This chain's CDR3 is CASSYPGTSGTDTQYF. As DNA, the CDR3 is TGTGCCAGCAGTTACCCCGGGACTAGCGGGACAGATACGCAGTATTTT.

This clone showed up just a few times. The chain is built from TRBV18 and TRBJ2-5; no clear D. Germline lookup yields CDR1 KGHSH and CDR2 LQKENI. This CDR3 is 15 amino acids long. Trimming took 6 bases from V and 3 from J, leaving 17 bases between them. The DNA for the CDR3 is TGTGCCAGCTCCCCGAGGTTTGCCAGCAAAGAGACCCAGTACTTC. Encoded protein: CASSPRFASKETQYF. Together with reference TRBV18 and TRBJ2-5, the CDR3 gives the full variable domain: NAGVMQNPRHLVRRRGQEARLRCSPMKGHSHVYWYRQLPEEGLKFMVYLQKENIIDESGMPKERFSAEFPKEGPSILRIQQVVRGDSAAYFCASSPRFASKETQYFGPGTRLLVL.

V and J are TRBV5-6 and TRBJ1-6; 12 bases line up with TRBD1. The CDR3 extends over 17 amino acids. Germline V gene lookup returns CDR1 SGHDT and CDR2 YYEEEE. The V segment lost 4 bases and the J segment 8 bases; nucleotides outside the gene matches: 10. The DNA of the CDR3 is TGTGCCAGCAGCCATAGAACCGGGACAGGGGGCCATTCACCCCTCCACTTT. This codes for CASSHRTGTGGHSPLHF.

The chain combines TRBV15 with TRBJ2-3, with 13 nucleotides matching TRBD2. Germline V gene lookup returns CDR1 LNHNV and CDR2 YYDKDF (reference sequence). V lost 6 bases to trimming and J lost 0 bases; unmatched junction nucleotides: 9. The CDR3 has 18 amino acids. CDR3 DNA: TGTGCCACCAGTTTTACTAGCGGGAGGGAAGGAAGCACAGATACGCAGTATTTT. It codes for CATSFTSGREGSTDTQYF.

V gene TRBV5-1 combines with J gene TRBJ1-5, with 7 bases aligning to TRBD1. The CDR3 sequence is 13 residues long. In germline, CDR1 is SGHRS, CDR2 YFSETQ. V was pared by 4 bases and J by 3 bases, with 1 base of the junction left unmatched. The CDR3 DNA reads as TGCGCCAGCAGCCAGGGGGACAATCAGCCCCAGCATTTT. Protein: CASSQGDNQPQHF.

On this clone: Other DNA sequences in this sample translate to the same CDR3. The V and J genes are TRBV5-1 and TRBJ2-2, with TRBD2 matching 8 bases. V gave up 0 bases and J gave up 2 bases; unmatched junction bases: 3. The length of the CDR3 is 16 residues. The germline V gene has CDR1 SGHRS and CDR2 YFSETQ. CDR3: CASSLGGTSNTGELFF. The CDR3 DNA is TGCGCCAGCAGCTTGGGGGGGACTAGTAACACCGGGGAGCTGTTTTTT.

The rearrangement uses TRBV7-3 and TRBJ2-4, with a possible D match to TRBD2 (6 bases). V lost 2 bases, J lost 8 bases, and 13 bases lay in between. CDR3 length: 14 amino acids. The V gene's germline CDR1 is SGHTA and CDR2 FQGTGA. The CDR3 is CASSLGGTSDIQYF. The CDR3 bases are TGTGCCAGCAGCTTAGGGGGGACTTCGGACATTCAGTACTTC. Full variable domain (missing parts from reference TRBV7-3 and TRBJ2-4): GAGVSQTPSNKVTEKGKYVELRCDPISGHTALYWYRQSLGQGPEFLIYFQGTGAADDSGLPNDRFFAVRPEGSVSTLKIQRTERGDSAVYLCASSLGGTSDIQYFGAGTRLSVL.

This sequence joins TRBV30 and TRBJ2-1, with a possible D match to TRBD1 (5 bases). V was clipped by 2 bases and J by 0 bases, with 8 bases between them. CDR3 size: 14 residues. CDR1 and CDR2 (germline): GTSNPN, SVGIG (reference sequence). CDR3 in amino acids: CAWSRGGSYNEQFF. CDR3 nucleotide sequence: TGTGCCTGGAGTAGGGGCGGCTCCTACAATGAGCAGTTCTTC.

The chain links TRBV5-1 to TRBJ2-3; 9 bases map to TRBD1. J lost 6 bases, V lost 7 bases, and 3 bases had no gene match. The CDR3 is 12 residues long. Germline V lookup: CDR1 SGHRS, CDR2 YFSETQ. CDR3: CASAGTGDTQYF. Written as DNA, the CDR3 is TGCGCCAGCGCCGGGACAGGGGATACGCAGTATTTT.

The gene calls are TRBV6-5 and TRBJ2-7, with 11 bases lining up with TRBD1. Germline-derived CDR1 and CDR2 are MNHEY and SVGAGI. The CDR3 has 16 amino acids. J lost 4 bases, V lost 0 bases, and 5 bases had no gene match. The CDR3 bases are TGTGCCAGCAGTTACTCGCCCCGGGACAGGGGGTACGAGCAGTACTTC. It is translated as CASSYSPRDRGYEQYF.

The gene calls are TRBV2 and TRBJ2-7; D is possibly TRBD2 (5 bases). The ends were cut back, 5 bases at V and 3 bases at J, with 11 bases in the middle. Per the germline V gene, CDR1 is SNHLY and CDR2 is FYNNEI. The length of the CDR3 is 13 residues. The CDR3 nucleotides read TGTGCCAGCAGTCAGGCACGGGACTACGAGCAGTACTTC. Translated: CASSQARDYEQYF.

V is TRBV29-1 and J is TRBJ2-7; the match to TRBD2 covers 12 bases. J was trimmed by 6 bases and V by 0 bases; bases with no gene match: 6. CDR3 size: 15 residues. The germline gives CDR1 SQVTM, CDR2 ANQGSEA. CDR3 sequence reads: CSVEDLTSGSGEQYF. The CDR3 region has the DNA TGCAGCGTTGAAGATCTGACTAGCGGGAGCGGCGAGCAGTACTTC.